Listed below are T cell receptor beta chains from one sample, sequenced in a study of OX40 agonist ivuxolimab in advanced cancers. The assay was immunoSEQ multiplex PCR, and TCRdb's table has in-frame clones only and misses some. The sample yields around 72,000 clones, more than 65% seen once. Sequences were derived from CD4+ or CD8+ T cells sorted from blood, sampled in a trial of the OX40 agonist ivuxolimab. The origin of the receptors is an adult with an advanced solid tumor such as melanoma, head and neck, liver or kidney cancer. Each CDR3 is given with its conserved first and last residue. The order of the fields is D gene, V gene, clone size, J gene, CDR3 DNA, CDR3 protein. The D gene is left open where the match is weak. The size of a clone is reported for some rows only, either as once, few or many, or as a class for expanded clones.

D gene: -
V gene: TRBV7-2
clone size: -
J gene: TRBJ1-6
CDR3 DNA: TGTGCCAGCAGCTTAATCACCAGTAATTCACCCCTCCACTTT
CDR3 protein: CASSLITSNSPLHF

D gene: -
V gene: TRBV4-1
clone size: -
J gene: TRBJ2-1
CDR3 DNA: TGCGCCAGCAGCCCCCACCGACAAGGGTCCTACAATGAGCAGTTCTTC
CDR3 protein: CASSPHRQGSYNEQFF

D gene: -
V gene: TRBV25-1
clone size: few
J gene: TRBJ1-5
CDR3 DNA: TGTGCCATCGGACTGTTTAGCAATCAGCCCCAGCATTTT
CDR3 protein: CAIGLFSNQPQHF

D gene: TRBD1
V gene: TRBV6-5
clone size: -
J gene: TRBJ2-7
CDR3 DNA: TGTGCCAGCAGTTACGACGGACAGGGGCACTACGAGCAGTACTTC
CDR3 protein: CASSYDGQGHYEQYF

D gene: TRBD1
V gene: TRBV28
clone size: -
J gene: TRBJ2-3
CDR3 DNA: TGTGCCAGCAGTGATGGGACAGGGTTCTTGGATACGCAGTATTTT
CDR3 protein: CASSDGTGFLDTQYF

D gene: -
V gene: TRBV5-1
clone size: -
J gene: TRBJ1-1
CDR3 DNA: TGCGCCAGCAGCTCCGCGACAGTAAACACTGAAGCTTTCTTT
CDR3 protein: CASSSATVNTEAFF

D gene: -
V gene: TRBV7-9
clone size: -
J gene: TRBJ1-2
CDR3 DNA: TGTGCCAGCAGCTTACTAGGCAACTATGGCTACACCTTC
CDR3 protein: CASSLLGNYGYTF

D gene: TRBD2
V gene: TRBV14
clone size: once
J gene: TRBJ2-1
CDR3 DNA: TGTGCCAGCAGCCTCGGGGGGTGGCTAGCGGCCTACAATGAGCAGTTCTTC
CDR3 protein: CASSLGGWLAAYNEQFF

D gene: -
V gene: TRBV2
clone size: -
J gene: TRBJ2-5
CDR3 DNA: TGTGCCAGCAGCCCAATGGGGGGGGCGATAGAGACCCAGTACTTC
CDR3 protein: CASSPMGGAIETQYF

D gene: TRBD2
V gene: TRBV7-9
clone size: few
J gene: TRBJ2-5
CDR3 DNA: TGTGCCAGCAGCCTGGGACTAGCGGGCCAAGAGACCCAGTACTTC
CDR3 protein: CASSLGLAGQETQYF

D gene: -
V gene: TRBV6-5
clone size: -
J gene: TRBJ1-2
CDR3 DNA: TGTGCCAGCGGTCGGGACGTAGGGGGTTATGGCTACACCTTC
CDR3 protein: CASGRDVGGYGYTF

D gene: -
V gene: TRBV18
clone size: -
J gene: TRBJ1-5
CDR3 DNA: TGTGCCAGCTCAGGAGGGGGAAGCAATCAGCCCCAGCATTTT
CDR3 protein: CASSGGGSNQPQHF

D gene: -
V gene: TRBV30
clone size: -
J gene: TRBJ1-2
CDR3 DNA: TGTGCCTGGAGTCCCCTCCTGGGGGACACCTTC
CDR3 protein: CAWSPLLGDTF

D gene: -
V gene: TRBV6-1
clone size: -
J gene: TRBJ1-5
CDR3 DNA: TGTGCCAGCATTGGGGGCGGGGGCAATCAGCCCCAGCATTTT
CDR3 protein: CASIGGGGNQPQHF

D gene: -
V gene: TRBV9
clone size: -
J gene: TRBJ1-2
CDR3 DNA: TGTGCCAGCAGCGTAAAAGACTGGGCGCCACATGGCTACACCTTC
CDR3 protein: CASSVKDWAPHGYTF

D gene: -
V gene: TRBV7-2
clone size: -
J gene: TRBJ2-5
CDR3 DNA: TGTGCCAGCAGCTTCCAGCGACGAGAGACCCAGTACTTC
CDR3 protein: CASSFQRRETQYF

D gene: -
V gene: TRBV5-1
clone size: -
J gene: TRBJ2-1
CDR3 DNA: TGCGCCAGCAGCGAGAGTAGCTCCTACAATGAGCAGTTCTTC
CDR3 protein: CASSESSSYNEQFF

D gene: -
V gene: TRBV9
clone size: few
J gene: TRBJ1-4
CDR3 DNA: TGTGCCAGCAGCCCTCAGAAAACTAATGAAAAACTGTTTTTT
CDR3 protein: CASSPQKTNEKLFF

D gene: TRBD1
V gene: TRBV5-1
clone size: -
J gene: TRBJ1-2
CDR3 DNA: TGCGCCAGCAGGGGGACAGGCATGGGGTCCTATGGCTACACCTTC
CDR3 protein: CASRGTGMGSYGYTF

D gene: -
V gene: TRBV10-2
clone size: few
J gene: TRBJ1-1
CDR3 DNA: TGCGCCAGCAGGCCAGACGGTAACACTGAAGCTTTCTTT
CDR3 protein: CASRPDGNTEAFF

D gene: TRBD1
V gene: TRBV19
clone size: -
J gene: TRBJ1-4
CDR3 DNA: TGTGCCAGTAGTGACTTGGGACAGGGGGACGAAAAACTGTTTTTT
CDR3 protein: CASSDLGQGDEKLFF

D gene: -
V gene: TRBV19
clone size: -
J gene: TRBJ2-2
CDR3 DNA: TGTGCCAGTAACACCCCAAGTGGAGGGCCGGGCACCGGGGAGCTGTTTTTT
CDR3 protein: CASNTPSGGPGTGELFF

D gene: -
V gene: TRBV29-1
clone size: -
J gene: TRBJ2-1
CDR3 DNA: TGCAGCGTTCCCTGGGGGACTCTCGACAATGAGCAGTTCTTC
CDR3 protein: CSVPWGTLDNEQFF

D gene: -
V gene: TRBV21-1
clone size: -
J gene: TRBJ2-5
CDR3 DNA: TGTGCCAGCAGCAACGGGACTGCGGAGACCCAGTACTTC
CDR3 protein: CASSNGTAETQYF

D gene: TRBD1
V gene: TRBV7-2
clone size: -
J gene: TRBJ2-5
CDR3 DNA: TGTGCCAGCAGCCTCGACAGGGGGCGATTGGAAGAGACCCAGTACTTC
CDR3 protein: CASSLDRGRLEETQYF

D gene: TRBD1
V gene: TRBV18
clone size: few
J gene: TRBJ1-1
CDR3 DNA: TGTGCCAGCTCACCCCAGACAGGGAATCTGAACACTGAAGCTTTCTTT
CDR3 protein: CASSPQTGNLNTEAFF

D gene: -
V gene: TRBV6-1
clone size: -
J gene: TRBJ2-5
CDR3 DNA: TGTGCCAGCAGTGACAGGGACCAAGAGACCCAGTACTTC
CDR3 protein: CASSDRDQETQYF

D gene: TRBD1
V gene: TRBV5-5
clone size: -
J gene: TRBJ1-1
CDR3 DNA: TGTGCCAGCGTTCCGACAGGGAGCACTGAAGCTTTCTTT
CDR3 protein: CASVPTGSTEAFF

D gene: -
V gene: TRBV7-9
clone size: -
J gene: TRBJ2-1
CDR3 DNA: TGTGCCAGCAGCTTAGTAGGGTCTTATGAGCAGTTCTTC
CDR3 protein: CASSLVGSYEQFF

D gene: TRBD2
V gene: TRBV19
clone size: -
J gene: TRBJ2-2
CDR3 DNA: TGTGCCAGTAGTATGGGACTAGCGGGGGGACGGAACACCGGGGAGCTGTTTTTT
CDR3 protein: CASSMGLAGGRNTGELFF

D gene: TRBD2
V gene: TRBV5-6
clone size: -
J gene: TRBJ2-5
CDR3 DNA: TGTGCCAGCAGCTTGTCCCCTAGCGGGGCCTTACAAGAGACCCAGTACTTC
CDR3 protein: CASSLSPSGALQETQYF

D gene: TRBD2
V gene: TRBV5-5
clone size: -
J gene: TRBJ2-3
CDR3 DNA: TGTGCCAGCAGCTTGCAACGGGCTAGCGGATCAGATACGCAGTATTTT
CDR3 protein: CASSLQRASGSDTQYF

D gene: -
V gene: TRBV4-1
clone size: -
J gene: TRBJ1-5
CDR3 DNA: TGCGCCAGCAGCCAAGATCCGGGGTTAGGGCAGCATTTT
CDR3 protein: CASSQDPGLGQHF

D gene: -
V gene: TRBV5-1
clone size: -
J gene: TRBJ2-3
CDR3 DNA: TGCGCCAGCACGAGGCAGGGGATAACAGATACGCAGTATTTT
CDR3 protein: CASTRQGITDTQYF

D gene: -
V gene: TRBV15
clone size: -
J gene: TRBJ1-5
CDR3 DNA: TGTGCCACCTCGATCGACAATCAGCCCCAGCATTTT
CDR3 protein: CATSIDNQPQHF

D gene: -
V gene: TRBV6-5
clone size: -
J gene: TRBJ1-1
CDR3 DNA: TGTGCCAGCGTCGGGGAACACTCTGAAGCTTTCTTT
CDR3 protein: CASVGEHSEAFF

D gene: -
V gene: TRBV5-4
clone size: once
J gene: TRBJ2-3
CDR3 DNA: TGTGCCAGCAGCTTACCACAAAACCGGGACCCCACAGATACGCAGTATTTT
CDR3 protein: CASSLPQNRDPTDTQYF

D gene: -
V gene: TRBV6-1
clone size: once
J gene: TRBJ2-1
CDR3 DNA: TGTGCCAGCAATCGGGGTAGCTCCTACAATGAGCAGTTCTTC
CDR3 protein: CASNRGSSYNEQFF

D gene: -
V gene: TRBV27
clone size: -
J gene: TRBJ1-2
CDR3 DNA: TGTGCCAGCAGTTTAAAACCCGACGAGAGCTATGGCTACACCTTC
CDR3 protein: CASSLKPDESYGYTF

D gene: TRBD1
V gene: TRBV18
clone size: medium-sized
J gene: TRBJ1-3
CDR3 DNA: TGTGCCAGCTCACCCGGGACAGAAGGAAACACCATATATTTT
CDR3 protein: CASSPGTEGNTIYF

D gene: -
V gene: TRBV11-3
clone size: -
J gene: TRBJ1-4
CDR3 DNA: TGTGCCAGCAGCTACGCCGGGACGGTCAATGAAAAACTGTTTTTT
CDR3 protein: CASSYAGTVNEKLFF

D gene: -
V gene: TRBV5-1
clone size: -
J gene: TRBJ2-5
CDR3 DNA: TGCGCCAGCAGCTCAGACGGGAGACAAGAGACCCAGTACTTC
CDR3 protein: CASSSDGRQETQYF

D gene: -
V gene: TRBV5-8
clone size: -
J gene: TRBJ1-2
CDR3 DNA: TGTGCCAGCAGCTTGGGCCCCTCTTCTACCTATGGCTACACCTTC
CDR3 protein: CASSLGPSSTYGYTF

D gene: -
V gene: TRBV4-1
clone size: once
J gene: TRBJ2-7
CDR3 DNA: TGCGCCAGCAGCCAAGAGGGACGTCGAAGTGAGCAGTACTTC
CDR3 protein: CASSQEGRRSEQYF

D gene: -
V gene: TRBV7-2
clone size: -
J gene: TRBJ1-1
CDR3 DNA: TGTGCCAGCAGAGAAAAGAACACTGAAGCTTTCTTT
CDR3 protein: CASREKNTEAFF

D gene: -
V gene: TRBV19
clone size: -
J gene: TRBJ2-7
CDR3 DNA: TGTGCCAGTAGTATGGGGACAACCGGAGCCGAGCAGTACTTC
CDR3 protein: CASSMGTTGAEQYF

D gene: -
V gene: TRBV15
clone size: -
J gene: TRBJ1-2
CDR3 DNA: TGTGCCACCAGCTCCCCAGGGAAAAACTATGGCTACACCTTC
CDR3 protein: CATSSPGKNYGYTF

D gene: -
V gene: TRBV5-1
clone size: few
J gene: TRBJ1-2
CDR3 DNA: TGCGCCAGCAGCCTCCGACATGACAGTAACTATGGCTACACCTTC
CDR3 protein: CASSLRHDSNYGYTF

D gene: -
V gene: TRBV15
clone size: -
J gene: TRBJ1-4
CDR3 DNA: TGTGCCACCAGCAGAGACCGGGCAGGGCAGGGTAGTGAAAAACTGTTTTTT
CDR3 protein: CATSRDRAGQGSEKLFF